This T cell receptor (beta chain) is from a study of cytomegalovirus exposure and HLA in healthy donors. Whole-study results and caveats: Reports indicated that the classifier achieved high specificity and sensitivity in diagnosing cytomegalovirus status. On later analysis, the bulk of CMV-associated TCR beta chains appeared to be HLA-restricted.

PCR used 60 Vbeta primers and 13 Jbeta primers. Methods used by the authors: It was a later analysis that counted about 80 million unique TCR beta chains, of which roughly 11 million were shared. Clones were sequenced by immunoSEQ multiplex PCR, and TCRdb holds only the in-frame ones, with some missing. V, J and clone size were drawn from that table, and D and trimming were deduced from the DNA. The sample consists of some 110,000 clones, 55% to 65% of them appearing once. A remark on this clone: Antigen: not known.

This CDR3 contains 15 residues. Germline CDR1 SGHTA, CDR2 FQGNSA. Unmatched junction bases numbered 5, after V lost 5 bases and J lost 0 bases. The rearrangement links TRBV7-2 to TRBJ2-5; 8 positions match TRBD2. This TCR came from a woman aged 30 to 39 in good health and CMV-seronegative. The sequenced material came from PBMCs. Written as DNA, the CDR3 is TGTGCCAGCAGCCGGGGGGGAGCCTACCAAGAGACCCAGTACTTC. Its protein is CASSRGGAYQETQYF.